This TCR beta chain came from a study of CD8 T cells in seronegative destructive rheumatoid arthritis (dated by TCRdb to the early 2020s). In terms of the full investigation: At the time of sampling, seven of the eight CND-RA patients were on biological drugs. Peripheral CD8+ TCRbeta repertoires of CCP-negative destructive rheumatoid arthritis (CND-RA) patients were compared with newly diagnosed seropositive RA, seronegative RA and healthy controls. The seropositive RA, seronegative RA and healthy control comparison cohorts were taken from a previously published TCRbeta dataset and were not newly sequenced. Points the paper makes about the study in general: The study acknowledged the small size of the CND-RA cohort as a limitation. Without diagnostic samples, TCR repertoire differences may partly reflect poor disease control over the years rather than being present at onset. Once age was adjusted for, the CD8+ TCRbeta repertoires of CND-RA patients appeared less diverse and more clonal than the repertoires of other RA subtypes. Across the 100,000 or so clonotypes tested, no public clonotype enrichment was retained after Benjamini-Hochberg correction. Compared with controls and other RA subtypes, CND-RA repertoires contained more CMV-reactive and fewer influenza A-reactive CD8+ TCRbeta sequences. A distinct set of enriched public clonotypes appeared to be present in CND-RA patients, and the authors interpreted this finding as support for a separate disease subset.

A negative result on the clinical CCP2 antibody test was shown by CND-RA patients, and progression of joint destruction was observed despite active therapy. Every CND-RA patient had failed conventional anti-rheumatic therapy and showed typical joint destruction in the wrists and ankles. Sampling of CND-RA patients was performed not at diagnosis but after long disease histories, which spanned decades in several cases. Each patient provided about 54 millilitres of EDTA-anticoagulated peripheral blood. Ficoll-Paque PLUS density gradient separation was used to isolate peripheral blood mononuclear cells. Using AutoMACS magnetic bead positive selection, CD8+ cells were isolated from either fresh or cryopreserved PBMCs, and flow cytometry was used to check purity. Nucleospin Tissue or Tissue XS kits were used to extract genomic DNA, which was then quantified on a Qubit 2.0 fluorometer. Note on this clone: The specificity of this receptor is unknown. Per-base qualities were not stored, and no clone one base away is much larger.

Reading from cysteine to phenylalanine, the CDR3 counts 13 amino acids. CDR3 DNA only is kept here, 39 bases in frame from base 1. The germline V gene yields SGHVS for CDR1 and FNYEAQ for CDR2. V drops 3 bases and J drops 7 bases, leaving 10 bases in between. Following the manufacturer's instructions, genomic DNA from CD8+ cells served as the input for TCRbeta sequencing. The immunoSEQ assay was used for TCRbeta sequencing, which was carried out at a genomics technology centre in Finland. The study's processing was this. Clonotype tables produced by the immunoSEQ preprocessing pipeline were converted into VDJtools format, and non-productive clonotypes were filtered out. Samples with fewer than 10,000 reads were excluded, the remaining samples were subsampled to 10,000 reads, and most of the eight CND-RA samples were retained. Using the VDJtools CalcDiversityStats function on data subsampled to 10,000 reads, the Shannon-Wiener, Simpson and clonality indices were calculated. To infer antigen specificity, non-singleton TCRbeta clonotypes were hard-matched against VDJdb, meaning no mismatches were allowed. Clusters with potentially shared antigen targets were formed by grouping CDR3 sequences that differed by one amino acid (Hamming distance 1). After groups were resampled to six samples, public clonotypes were tested for group enrichment with one-sided Fisher's exact tests, and this procedure was repeated ten times. Imported from immuneACCESS, the table was reduced by TCRdb to in-frame sequences with V and J called. These copies leave out some clones; in studies compared against another copy, an unresolved V gene accounts for under half, and the cause of the remainder is not known. The V and J calls and clone size are taken from that table; D and trimming were inferred from the DNA. A total of 13,000 or so clones appear in this sample, roughly four fifths of them only once. The top ten constitute around 28% of the sample.

The sequenced sample was CD8+ T cells from blood. This clonotype was sampled from a woman between 30 and 55 years old with seronegative destructive rheumatoid arthritis. The V and J genes are TRBV7-6 and TRBJ1-5, with the D gene call left open. The CDR3 loop reads CASSFRPGQPQHF. In nucleotides, the sequence is TGTGCCAGCAGCTTTCGCCCGGGACAGCCCCAGCATTTT.